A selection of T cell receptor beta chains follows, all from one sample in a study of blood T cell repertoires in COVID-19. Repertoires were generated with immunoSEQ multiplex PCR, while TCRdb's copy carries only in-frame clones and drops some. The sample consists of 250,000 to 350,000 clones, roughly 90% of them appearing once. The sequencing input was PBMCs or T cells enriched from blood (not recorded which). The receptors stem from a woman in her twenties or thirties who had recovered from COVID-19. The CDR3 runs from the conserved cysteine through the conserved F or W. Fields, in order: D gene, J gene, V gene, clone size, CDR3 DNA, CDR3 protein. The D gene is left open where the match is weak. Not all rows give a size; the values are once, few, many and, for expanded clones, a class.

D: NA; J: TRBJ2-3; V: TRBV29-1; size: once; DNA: TGCAGCGTTCGACAGTTTAGCACAGATACGCAGTATTTT; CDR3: CSVRQFSTDTQYF
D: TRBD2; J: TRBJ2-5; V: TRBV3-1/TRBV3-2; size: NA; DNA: TGTGCCAGCAGCCTCACTAGCGGGAGGGCCGGAGAGACCCAGTACTTC; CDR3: CASSLTSGRAGETQYF
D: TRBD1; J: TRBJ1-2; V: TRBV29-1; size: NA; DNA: TGCAGCGTTGAACTCGGACAGGGGGTCTATGGCTACACCTTC; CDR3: CSVELGQGVYGYTF
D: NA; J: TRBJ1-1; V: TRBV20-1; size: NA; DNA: TGCAGTGCTTCCAGACTATCTGAAGCTTTCTTT; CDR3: CSASRLSEAFF
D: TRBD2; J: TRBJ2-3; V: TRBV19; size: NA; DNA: TGTGCCAGTAAACGGGAGGAGGGCACAGATACGCAGTATTTT; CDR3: CASKREEGTDTQYF
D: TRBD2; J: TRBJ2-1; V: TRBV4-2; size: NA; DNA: TGTGCCAGCAGCCAACCTGAAGCAGCGGGAGAGCATTTTAACAATGAGCAGTTCTTC; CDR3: CASSQPEAAGEHFNNEQFF
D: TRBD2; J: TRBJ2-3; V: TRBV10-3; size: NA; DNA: TGTGCCATCAGTGACACTAGCGGGAGGTCAGATACGCAGTATTTT; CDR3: CAISDTSGRSDTQYF
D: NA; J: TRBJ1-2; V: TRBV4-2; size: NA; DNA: TGTGCCAGCAGCCCGGCCCCAGGGTTTAATGGCTACACCTTC; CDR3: CASSPAPGFNGYTF
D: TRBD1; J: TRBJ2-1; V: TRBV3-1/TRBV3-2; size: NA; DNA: TGTGCCAGCAGCCAAGATCTGGGACAGGGCGTTGTCAATGAGCAGTTCTTC; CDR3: CASSQDLGQGVVNEQFF
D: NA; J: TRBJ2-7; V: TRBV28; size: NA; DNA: TGTGCCAGCAGTTTGGGCGGGTCTAGCAGCCCGACCGAGCAGTACTTC; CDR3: CASSLGGSSSPTEQYF
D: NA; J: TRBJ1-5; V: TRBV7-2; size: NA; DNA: TGTGCCAGCAGCTTTGCGGGCAATCAGCCCCAGCATTTT; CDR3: CASSFAGNQPQHF
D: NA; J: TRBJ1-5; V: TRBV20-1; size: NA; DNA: TGCAGTGCTAGTCGGGGGGTCAATCAGCCCCAGCATTTT; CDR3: CSASRGVNQPQHF
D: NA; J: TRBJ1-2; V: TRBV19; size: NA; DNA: TGTGCCAGTAGCAAACAGGGAAACTATGGCTACACCTTC; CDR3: CASSKQGNYGYTF
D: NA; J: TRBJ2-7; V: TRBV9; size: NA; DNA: TGTGCCAGCAGCGTAGGAGGGAGGCCCTACGAGCAGTACTTC; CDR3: CASSVGGRPYEQYF
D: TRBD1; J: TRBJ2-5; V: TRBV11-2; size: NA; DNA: TGTGCCAGCAGCCCGACTACGGGACAGCAAGAGACCCAGTACTTC; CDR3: CASSPTTGQQETQYF
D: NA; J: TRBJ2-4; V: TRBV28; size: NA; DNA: TGTGCCAGCAGGTCAGGGGTAGCCAAAAACATTCAGTACTTC; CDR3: CASRSGVAKNIQYF
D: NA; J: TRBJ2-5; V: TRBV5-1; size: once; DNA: TGCGCCAGCAGCTTGACAGCTTCACAAGAGACCCAGTACTTC; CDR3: CASSLTASQETQYF
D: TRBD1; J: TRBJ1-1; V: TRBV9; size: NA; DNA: TGTGCCAGCAGCGTAGCTTCGACAGGGTGGTACACTGAAGCTTTCTTT; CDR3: CASSVASTGWYTEAFF
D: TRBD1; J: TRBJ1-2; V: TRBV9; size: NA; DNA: TGTGCCAGCAGCGTAGAGACAGGGTTCTATGGCTACACCTTC; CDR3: CASSVETGFYGYTF
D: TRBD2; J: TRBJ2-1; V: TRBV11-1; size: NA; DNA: TGTGCCAGCAGCGTAAAGCGGGGGTTCACGGACAATGAGCAGTTCTTC; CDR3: CASSVKRGFTDNEQFF
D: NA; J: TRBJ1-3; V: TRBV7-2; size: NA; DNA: TGTGCCAGCAGCTTAGACAGTTCTGGAAACACCATATATTTT; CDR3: CASSLDSSGNTIYF
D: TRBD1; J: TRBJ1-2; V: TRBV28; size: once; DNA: TGTGCCAGCAGCCAGGGGGCAGGGCTCTATGGCTACACCTTC; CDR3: CASSQGAGLYGYTF
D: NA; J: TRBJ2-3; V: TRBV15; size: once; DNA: TGTGCCACCAGCCCCCGTGGGGGGACCCGAATCGCAGATACGCAGTATTTT; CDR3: CATSPRGGTRIADTQYF
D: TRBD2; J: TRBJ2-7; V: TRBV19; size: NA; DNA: TGTGCCAGTAGGTCAACTAGCGGGAGCTCCTACGAGCAGTACTTC; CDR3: CASRSTSGSSYEQYF
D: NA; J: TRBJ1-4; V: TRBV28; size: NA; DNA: TGTGCCAGCAGTGACCGAGGGGGTAATGAAAAACTGTTTTTT; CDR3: CASSDRGGNEKLFF
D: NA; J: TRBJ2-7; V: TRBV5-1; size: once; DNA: TGCGCCAGCAGCCTACAGGGCCACGAGCAGTACTTC; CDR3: CASSLQGHEQYF
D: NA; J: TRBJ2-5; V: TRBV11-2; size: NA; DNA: TGTGCCAGCAGCTTAGGGGGCGTTCAAGAGACCCAGTACTTC; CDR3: CASSLGGVQETQYF
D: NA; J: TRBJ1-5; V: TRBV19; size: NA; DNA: TGTGCCAGTAGTATAGAGCCCCGGGGGGCGAGTGGGCAGCCCCAGCATTTT; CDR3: CASSIEPRGASGQPQHF
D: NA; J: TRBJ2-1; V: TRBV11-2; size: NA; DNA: TGTGCCAGCAGCCGTACAGGGTTGTATGAGCAGTTCTTC; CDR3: CASSRTGLYEQFF
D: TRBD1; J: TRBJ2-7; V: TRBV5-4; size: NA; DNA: TGTGCCAGCAGCTCGCTAGAGGGACAGGGTTTGTACGAGCAGTACTTC; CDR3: CASSSLEGQGLYEQYF
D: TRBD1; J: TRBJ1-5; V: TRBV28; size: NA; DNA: TGTGCCAGCAGCAGGGGGGTTCGTCAGCCCCAGCATTTT; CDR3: CASSRGVRQPQHF
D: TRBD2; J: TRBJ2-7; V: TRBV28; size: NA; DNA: TGTGCCAGCAGTCCGATACCAGGGACTAGCAGATACTACGAGCAGTACTTC; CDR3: CASSPIPGTSRYYEQYF
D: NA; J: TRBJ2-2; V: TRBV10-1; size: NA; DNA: TGCGCCAGCAGTGATATGAGGACAGCGAACACCGGGGAGCTGTTTTTT; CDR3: CASSDMRTANTGELFF
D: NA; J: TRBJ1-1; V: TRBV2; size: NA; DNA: TGTGCCAGCAGTGAAGCGGGAGGGAGGAACACTGAAGCTTTCTTT; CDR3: CASSEAGGRNTEAFF
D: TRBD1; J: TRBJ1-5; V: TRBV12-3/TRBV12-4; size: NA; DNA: TGTGCCAGCAGCCCGGACAGGGGCCAGCCCCAGCATTTT; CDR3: CASSPDRGQPQHF
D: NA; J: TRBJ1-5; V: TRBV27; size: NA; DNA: TGTGCCAGCAGTTTCACCGGACAATCAGGGCCCCAGCATTTT; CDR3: CASSFTGQSGPQHF
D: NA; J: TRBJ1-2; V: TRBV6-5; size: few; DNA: TGTGCCAGCAGTTACTCACCGGGTTCGGGCTACACCTTC; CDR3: CASSYSPGSGYTF
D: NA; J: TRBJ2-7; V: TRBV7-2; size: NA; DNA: TGTGCCAGCAGCTTTAGCAGGGACTACGAGCAGTACTTC; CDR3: CASSFSRDYEQYF
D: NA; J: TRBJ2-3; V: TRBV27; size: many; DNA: TGTGCCACCAATGACTATAGCACAGATACGCAGTATTTT; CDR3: CATNDYSTDTQYF
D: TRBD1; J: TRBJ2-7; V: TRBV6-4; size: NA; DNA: TGTGCCAGACCCCCGGGACAGCCATCCTACGAGCAGTACTTC; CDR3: CARPPGQPSYEQYF
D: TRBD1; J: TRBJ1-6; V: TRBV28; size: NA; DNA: TGTGCCAGCAGTTTCGGACAGGGTAATTCACCCCTCCACTTT; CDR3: CASSFGQGNSPLHF
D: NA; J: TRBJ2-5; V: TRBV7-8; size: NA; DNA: TGTGCCAGCAGCCCTCGGGAGAGCCTACAAGAGACCCAGTACTTC; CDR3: CASSPRESLQETQYF
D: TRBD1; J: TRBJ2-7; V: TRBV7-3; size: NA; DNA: TGTGCCAGCAAGCTTACCGGACAGGGGGTCTACGAGCAGTACTTC; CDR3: CASKLTGQGVYEQYF
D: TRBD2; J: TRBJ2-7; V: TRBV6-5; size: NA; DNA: TGTGCCAGCAGTCATTCGACTAGCGGCTTATACGAGCAGTACTTC; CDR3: CASSHSTSGLYEQYF
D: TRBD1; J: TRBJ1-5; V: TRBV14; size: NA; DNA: TGTGCCAGCAGCCAAAAGGGGGACAGGTTGGCTATGAACAATCAGCCCCAGCATTTT; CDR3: CASSQKGDRLAMNNQPQHF
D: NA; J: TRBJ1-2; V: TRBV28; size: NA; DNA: TGTGCCACCGGGGTAAACTATGGCTACACCTTC; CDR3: CATGVNYGYTF
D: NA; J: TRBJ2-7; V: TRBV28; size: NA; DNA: TGTGCCAGCAGTTTATCTAATAGCGGAAGGTACGAGCAGTACTTC; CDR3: CASSLSNSGRYEQYF